The T cell receptor beta chain described here comes from a study of T cells after yellow fever vaccination. Study overall: With SMART-Seq v4 Ultra Low Input, the fractions containing low cell numbers were prepared.

Germline V gene data show CDR1 as SGHDN and CDR2 as FVKESK. With 0 bases removed from V and 3 bases from J, the gap between germline ends came to 12 bases. This CDR3 has 15 residues. General study findings and limits: At 96% for CD4 and about 88% for CD8, most primary-vaccination clones showed up again after the booster.

This clonotype was found a few times. What it recognizes is unknown. TCRdb reprocessed the 5' RACE reads with MiXCR, giving one entry per CDR3 protein. The profile shows 300,000 to 400,000 distinct CDR3 sequences, approximately 5.7% of them singletons. This sample comprised PBMCs, obtained 5 days after the yellow fever booster vaccination. V gene TRBV14 combines with J gene TRBJ2-7; D not certain. The receptor was isolated from a young man who received the YFV17D yellow fever vaccine. The CDR3 DNA sequence: TGTGCCAGCAGCCAAGAGAGGTTTCCTTTCTACGAGCAGTACTTC. It translates to CASSQERFPFYEQYF.